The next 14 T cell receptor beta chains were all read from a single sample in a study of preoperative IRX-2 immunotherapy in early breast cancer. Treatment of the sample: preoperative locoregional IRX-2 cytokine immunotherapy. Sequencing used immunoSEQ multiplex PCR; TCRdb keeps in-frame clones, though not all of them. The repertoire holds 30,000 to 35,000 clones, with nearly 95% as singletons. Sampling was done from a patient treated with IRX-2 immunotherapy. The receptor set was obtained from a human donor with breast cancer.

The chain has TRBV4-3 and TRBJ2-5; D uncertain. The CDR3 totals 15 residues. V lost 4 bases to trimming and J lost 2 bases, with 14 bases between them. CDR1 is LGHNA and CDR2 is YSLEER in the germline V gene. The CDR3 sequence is CASSPNGWGQETQYF. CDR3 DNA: TGCGCCAGCAGCCCTAATGGGTGGGGTCAAGAGACCCAGTACTTC.

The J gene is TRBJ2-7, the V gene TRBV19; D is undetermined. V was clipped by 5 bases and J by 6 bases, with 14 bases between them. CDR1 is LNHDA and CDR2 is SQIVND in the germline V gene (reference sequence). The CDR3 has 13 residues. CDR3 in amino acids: CASSDRAPGEQYF. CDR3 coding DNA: TGTGCCAGTAGTGACCGGGCTCCGGGCGAGCAGTACTTC.

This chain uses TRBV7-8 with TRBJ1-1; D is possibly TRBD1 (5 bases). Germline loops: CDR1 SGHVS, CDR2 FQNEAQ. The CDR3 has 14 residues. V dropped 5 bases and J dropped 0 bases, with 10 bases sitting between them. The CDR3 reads CASSVGRLNTEAFF. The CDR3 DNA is TGTGCCAGCAGCGTGGGACGGTTGAACACTGAAGCTTTCTTT.

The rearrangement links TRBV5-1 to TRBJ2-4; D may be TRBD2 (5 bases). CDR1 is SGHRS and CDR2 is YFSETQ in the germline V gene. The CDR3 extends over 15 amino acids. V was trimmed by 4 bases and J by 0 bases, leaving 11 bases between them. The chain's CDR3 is CASSPDFPAKNIQYF. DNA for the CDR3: TGCGCCAGCAGCCCGGACTTCCCAGCCAAAAACATTCAGTACTTC.

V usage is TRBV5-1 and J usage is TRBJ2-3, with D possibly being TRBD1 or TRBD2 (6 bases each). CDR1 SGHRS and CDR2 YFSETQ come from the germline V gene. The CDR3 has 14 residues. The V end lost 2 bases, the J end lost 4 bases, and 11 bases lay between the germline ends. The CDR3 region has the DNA TGCGCCAGCAGCTTCTCGGGGGCCCCAGATACGCAGTATTTT. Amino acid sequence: CASSFSGAPDTQYF.

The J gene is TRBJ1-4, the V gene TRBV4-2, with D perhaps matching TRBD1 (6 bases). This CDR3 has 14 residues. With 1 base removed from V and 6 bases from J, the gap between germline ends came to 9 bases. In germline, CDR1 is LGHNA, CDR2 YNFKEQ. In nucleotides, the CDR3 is TGTGCCAGCAGCCAAGGGGGGGCTGATGAAAAACTGTTTTTT. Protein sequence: CASSQGGADEKLFF.

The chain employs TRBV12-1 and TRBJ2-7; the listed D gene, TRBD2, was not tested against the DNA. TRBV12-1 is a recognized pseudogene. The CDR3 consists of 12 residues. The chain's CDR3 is CASSFGRDEQYF. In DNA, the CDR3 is TGTGCCAGCAGCTTTGGTCGGGACGAGCAGTACTTC.

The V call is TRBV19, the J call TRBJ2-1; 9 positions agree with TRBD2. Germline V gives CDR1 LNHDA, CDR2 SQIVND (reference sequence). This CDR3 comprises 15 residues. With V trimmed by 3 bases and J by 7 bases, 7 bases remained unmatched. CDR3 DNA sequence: TGTGCCAGTAGTATTTTTAGCGGGGGTGGAAATGAGCAGTTCTTC. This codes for CASSIFSGGGNEQFF.

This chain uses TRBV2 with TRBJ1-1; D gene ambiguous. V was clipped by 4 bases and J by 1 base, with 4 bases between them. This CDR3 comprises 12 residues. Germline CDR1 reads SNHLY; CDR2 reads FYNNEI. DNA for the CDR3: TGTGCCAGCAGTGGACAGAACACTGAAGCTTTCTTT. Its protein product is CASSGQNTEAFF.

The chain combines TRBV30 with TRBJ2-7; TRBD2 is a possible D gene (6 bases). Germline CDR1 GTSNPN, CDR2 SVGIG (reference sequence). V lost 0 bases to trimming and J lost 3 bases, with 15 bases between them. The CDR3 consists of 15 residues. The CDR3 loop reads CAWSVRGRTNYEQYF. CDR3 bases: TGTGCCTGGAGTGTACGGGGGAGGACCAACTACGAGCAGTACTTC.

The CDR3 spells CASSYSILHKGGTQYF. DNA of the CDR3: TGTGCCAGCAGTTACTCGATCCTCCACAAAGGCGGTACGCAGTATTTT. This rearrangement joins TRBV6-5 to TRBJ2-3; D unresolved. V shed 0 bases and J shed 8 bases, with 18 bases lying between them. The CDR3 has 16 amino acids. Germline V gene data show CDR1 as MNHEY and CDR2 as SVGAGI.

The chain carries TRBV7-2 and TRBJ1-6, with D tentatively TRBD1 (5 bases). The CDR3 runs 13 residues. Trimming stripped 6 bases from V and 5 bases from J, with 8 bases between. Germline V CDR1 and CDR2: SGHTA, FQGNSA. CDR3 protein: CASRDNNNSPLHF. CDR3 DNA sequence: TGTGCCAGCAGGGACAACAATAATTCACCCCTCCACTTT.

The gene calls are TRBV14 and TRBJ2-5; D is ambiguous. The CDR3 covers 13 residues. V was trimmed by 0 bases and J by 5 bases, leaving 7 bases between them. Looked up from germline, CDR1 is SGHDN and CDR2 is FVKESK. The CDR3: CASSQELGETQYF. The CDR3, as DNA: TGTGCCAGCAGCCAAGAACTGGGGGAGACCCAGTACTTC.

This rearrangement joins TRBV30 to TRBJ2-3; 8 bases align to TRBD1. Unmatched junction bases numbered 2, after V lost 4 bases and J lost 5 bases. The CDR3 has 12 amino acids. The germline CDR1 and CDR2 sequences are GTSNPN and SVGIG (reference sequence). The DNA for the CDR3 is TGTGCCTGGACAGGGGGCAGAGATACGCAGTATTTT. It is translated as CAWTGGRDTQYF.